The 14 T cell receptor beta chains below all came from one sample that was sequenced in a study of regulatory T cells in long-lasting Graves disease. Time point reported: newly diagnosed GD, antithyroid drugs for less than 3 months. Construction of the TCR library relied on RNA isolated from PBMCs. CDR3-region Arm-PCR and iRepertoire HTBI primers produced the TCR beta libraries. MiXCR, run by TCRdb on the multiplex PCR reads, gives a single entry per CDR3 protein. The sample shows under 250,000 distinct CDR3 sequences, around 20% of them seen only once. These records were also assigned to another study, of T cells in Graves' hyperthyroidism and ophthalmopathy.

The starting material was peripheral blood mononuclear cells (PBMCs), obtained at new diagnosis, from a patient treated with antithyroid drugs. These receptors all come from a woman between 25 and 40 years old with Graves disease.

This clonotype occurred a few times. This may come from a read error, since a much larger clone is one base off. Since no conserved phenylalanine or tryptophan closes the CDR3, a read error is the likely cause. The genes are TRBV3-1 and TRBJ2-7; the match to TRBD2 covers 7 bases. Trimming took 7 bases from V and 1 from J; bases not matched to a gene: 4. This CDR3 is 13 amino acids long. Per the germline V gene, CDR1 is LGHDT and CDR2 is YNNKEL (reference sequence). As DNA, the CDR3 is TGTGCCAGCACCGTCGGGGGGTCCTACGAGCAGTACCTC. Residues: CASTVGGSYEQYL.

Worth noting for this clonotype: It is likely a read error: a sequence one base away is far more abundant. The genes are TRBV6-1 and TRBJ2-7; D is tentatively TRBD1 or TRBD2 (6 bases each). The CDR3 consists of 15 residues. Germline V gene sequence: CDR1 MNHNS, CDR2 SASEGT. Trimming took off 6 bases at V and 7 bases at J, with 22 bases between the two ends. The CDR3 DNA sequence: TGTGCCAGCAGCCAGGGGCGGGACGCCTACAATGAGCAGTACTTC. Encoded protein: CASSQGRDAYNEQYF.

This clonotype was seen only a few times. This sequence may be a read error, since a much larger clone differs from it by one base. CDR3 amino acids: CSASPQTSWNAYEQYF. The CDR3 DNA reads as TGCAGTGCTAGCCCTCAGACTAGCTGGAACGCCTACGAGCAGTACTTC. This sequence joins TRBV20-1 and TRBJ2-7, with TRBD2 matching over 7 bases. The CDR3 spans 16 residues. Germline trimming cut 3 bases from V and 2 bases from J; bases unmatched to any gene: 13. CDR1 and CDR2 (germline): DFQATT, SNEGSKA (reference sequence).

This chain joins TRBV24-1 and TRBJ1-4; D is possibly TRBD1 (5 bases). The CDR3 spans 12 residues. Germline V CDR1 and CDR2: KGHDR, SFDVKD. The CDR3 DNA is TGTGCTGAGGGGACGGGGAATGAAAAACTGTTTTTT. Amino acid sequence: CAEGTGNEKLFF.

This clonotype has at least ten counts. The chain recombines TRBV7-9 with TRBJ1-1; D perhaps matches TRBD1 (5 bases). From germline, CDR1 is SEHNR and CDR2 FQNEAQ (reference sequence). Between the trimmed V and J ends, which lost 5 bases and 11 bases, there was a span of 18 bases. The CDR3 is 13 amino acids. CDR3: CASSPGRETAAFF. In DNA, the CDR3 is TGTGCCAGCAGCCCCGGCAGGGAGACTGCGGCTTTCTTT.

The table lists this clonotype with many counts. The rearrangement links TRBV12-3 or TRBV12-4 to TRBJ2-1; 12 nucleotides align to TRBD2. V was pared by 6 bases and J by 5 bases, with 5 bases of the junction left unmatched. The CDR3 runs 15 residues. The CDR3 loop reads CASRQTSGGHNEQFF. As DNA, the CDR3 is TGTGCCAGCAGGCAGACTAGCGGGGGACACAATGAGCAGTTCTTC.

The sample holds many counts of this clonotype. The rearrangement uses TRBV6-1 and TRBJ1-1; D gene unclear. The CDR3 runs 13 residues. Germline CDR1 reads MNHNS; CDR2 reads SASEGT. Trimming stripped 5 bases from V and 4 bases from J, with 11 bases between. This CDR3 is CASSLQRGTEAFF. CDR3 DNA sequence: TGTGCCAGCAGTCTACAGAGAGGCACTGAAGCTTTCTTT.

There are many counts of this clonotype. The chain recombines TRBV30 with TRBJ1-2; D call uncertain. The germline V and J ends were trimmed by 0 bases and 2 bases, with 7 bases remaining between them. The germline gives CDR1 GTSNPN, CDR2 SVGIG (reference sequence). This CDR3 spans 13 amino acids. Written as DNA, the CDR3 is TGTGCCTGGAGTGTATTTGGAAACTATGGCTACACCTTC. Its translation is CAWSVFGNYGYTF.

The rearrangement links TRBV29-1 to TRBJ2-1; TRBD2 agrees at 7 bases. This CDR3 has 15 amino acids. Per germline, CDR1 SQVTM and CDR2 ANQGSEA. V lost 5 bases and J lost 8; bases outside the gene matches: 15. The CDR3 reads CSVLLRTRYGHEQFF. The CDR3 nucleotides read TGCAGCGTTTTACTCAGGACTAGATACGGGCATGAGCAGTTCTTC.

On this clonotype: This probably arose from a read error, given a far larger clone one base away. The chain is built from TRBV30 and TRBJ2-3; TRBD1 matches at 11 bases. TRBJ2-7 explains the end of the DNA better; the J call may be wrong. The CDR3 has 13 amino acids. Germline CDR1 and CDR2: GTSNPN and SVGIG (reference sequence). CDR3 sequence: CVWRTGGPNEQYF. Here the CDR3 DNA reads TGTGTCTGGAGGACAGGGGGCCCAAACGAGCAGTACTTC.

This clonotype was seen at least ten times. V and J are TRBV28 and TRBJ1-1; D remains unclear. Trimming took off 5 bases at V and 1 base at J, with 5 bases between the two ends. This CDR3 has 12 residues. Germline V gene data show CDR1 as MDHEN and CDR2 as SYDVKM. The CDR3 region has the DNA TGTGCCAGCAGTAGACGGAACACTGAAGCTTTCTTT. This translates into CASSRRNTEAFF.

This clonotype was seen ten or more times. V is TRBV3-1 and J is TRBJ2-3; TRBD2 agrees at 9 bases. The CDR3 spans 16 residues. J lost 2 bases, V lost 1 base, and 4 bases had no gene match. CDR1 and CDR2 (germline): LGHDT, YNNKEL (reference sequence). Here the CDR3 DNA reads TGTGCCAGCAGCCAAGTAGCGGGGGCACCCACAGATACGCAGTATTTT. It yields the protein CASSQVAGAPTDTQYF.

This clonotype occurred many times. The chain combines TRBV3-1 with TRBJ1-1, with D possibly being TRBD1 (5 bases). From germline, CDR1 is LGHDT and CDR2 YNNKEL (reference sequence). The CDR3 length is 14 residues. V lost 4 bases, J lost 1 base, and 10 bases lay in between. The CDR3 DNA reads as TGTGCCAGCAGCCCCCTCGGGGGGAACACTGAAGCTTTCTTT. Protein product: CASSPLGGNTEAFF.

The chain recombines TRBV7-9 with TRBJ2-3, with D tentatively TRBD1 or TRBD2 (5 bases each). V was cut by 4 bases and J by 3 bases, with 17 bases left in between. The CDR3 is 16 residues long. Germline-derived CDR1 and CDR2 are SEHNR and FQNEAQ (reference sequence). CDR3 coding DNA: TGTGCCAGCAGCTCCTTCTACGGGTGGGGGACAGATACGCAGTATTTT. It specifies CASSSFYGWGTDTQYF.